Listed here is a single TCR beta chain. Its matching antigen is unknown. The protocol was immunoSEQ multiplex PCR, while the TCRdb copy is restricted to in-frame clones and leaves out a portion. The sample lists approximately 10,000 clones, less than 85% seen once, with around 0.43% in the top ten. This sample was taken from a study of follicular helper T cells after annual influenza vaccination. In the study overall: Blood was drawn on days 0, 7 and 28 after vaccination.

The time point here: 2015-2016 season, 7 days after influenza vaccination. The CDR3 is 21 amino acids. CDR1 and CDR2 from the germline V gene are GTSNPN and SVGIG (reference sequence). The V and J ends lost 3 bases and 0 bases, in that order; junction bases with no gene match: 23. Study outcomes and limitations: Day 7 ICOS+CD38+ clones later appeared mostly in ICOS-CD38- cTfh.

The chain combines TRBV30 with TRBJ2-7, with 10 bases lining up with TRBD2. The sequence was obtained from an adult who received the influenza vaccine. The sequenced sample was CXCR5- memory CD4+ T cells sorted from blood, obtained 7 days after influenza vaccination. The DNA of the CDR3 is TGTGCCTGGAGGACCCCTCCAGACAGGGAAGGGAAGCGGGGGGGCTCCTACGAGCAGTACTTC. Translation: CAWRTPPDREGKRGGSYEQYF.